This is a list of T cell receptor beta chains from one sample in a study of Ad26.COV2.S vaccination and SARS-CoV-2 variants. Here immunoSEQ multiplex PCR was the method, and the copy in TCRdb shows in-frame clones only, minus some. The sample consists of roughly 100,000 clones, roughly 75% of them appearing once. The sequencing here drew on peripheral blood, taken after recovery from COVID-19. The source of these receptors is a human donor who had recovered from COVID-19. Both conserved end residues are part of each CDR3. Each record gives: J gene, clone size, V gene, D gene, CDR3 protein, CDR3 DNA. D genes are given only for firm matches. Clone size is shown for a subset of rows, as once, few, many or a class of expanded clone.

>TRBJ2-7|.|TRBV27|TRBD1
CASSPTGGAGSYEQYF
TGTGCCAGCAGCCCGACAGGGGGCGCGGGCTCCTACGAGCAGTACTTC
>TRBJ2-7|.|TRBV2|.
CASSENYEQYF
TGTGCCAGCAGTGAGAACTACGAGCAGTACTTC
>TRBJ1-2|.|TRBV5-6|.
CASSFGTRALWF
TGTGCCAGCAGCTTTGGGACCCGGGCCCTGTGGTTC
>TRBJ1-6|.|TRBV7-9|.
CASSLEANSPLHF
TGTGCCAGCAGCTTGGAAGCGAATTCACCCCTCCACTTT
>TRBJ2-5|.|TRBV5-4|.
CASSVFPLETQYF
TGTGCCAGCAGCGTTTTCCCCCTTGAGACCCAGTACTTC
>TRBJ2-3|.|TRBV7-9|.
CASSLVAGDTQYF
TGTGCCAGCAGCTTAGTGGCAGGGGATACGCAGTATTTT
>TRBJ2-7|.|TRBV5-5|TRBD1
CASSFSPGQGPYEQYF
TGTGCCAGCAGCTTTTCCCCGGGACAGGGTCCCTACGAGCAGTACTTC
>TRBJ2-1|.|TRBV3-1/TRBV3-2|.
CASSHMPENREQFF
TGTGCCAGCAGCCACATGCCCGAGAACAGGGAGCAGTTCTTC
>TRBJ2-7|.|TRBV7-3|.
CASSSPSRVHEQYF
TGTGCCAGCAGCTCCCCTAGCCGGGTCCACGAGCAGTACTTC
>TRBJ1-1|.|TRBV18|.
CASSPIAWETEAFF
TGTGCCAGCTCACCTATAGCATGGGAGACTGAAGCTTTCTTT
>TRBJ1-2|.|TRBV6-2/TRBV6-3|.
CASTPWTGAGIPYGYTF
TGTGCCAGCACCCCCTGGACTGGGGCAGGGATACCCTATGGCTACACCTTC
>TRBJ2-3|.|TRBV20-1|TRBD1
CSASEVGQGAHYREADTQYF
TGCAGTGCTAGTGAGGTAGGACAGGGGGCGCATTACAGAGAAGCAGATACGCAGTATTTT
>TRBJ1-1|.|TRBV6-4|.
CAGMRGTEAFF
TGTGCCGGTATGAGGGGCACTGAAGCTTTCTTT
>TRBJ1-1|.|TRBV28|.
CASRLDGEAFF
TGTGCCAGCAGACTCGACGGTGAAGCTTTCTTT
>TRBJ2-3|.|TRBV12-3/TRBV12-4|.
CASRGGTDTQYF
TGTGCCAGCAGGGGCGGCACAGATACGCAGTATTTT
>TRBJ2-5|.|TRBV15|TRBD2
CATSSLAGEYQETQYF
TGTGCCACCAGCAGTTTAGCGGGGGAGTACCAAGAGACCCAGTACTTC
>TRBJ1-2|.|TRBV28|.
CASRPGSNYGYTF
TGTGCCAGCAGACCGGGGTCTAACTATGGCTACACCTTC
>TRBJ2-7|.|TRBV19|.
CASTLDPNSYEQYF
TGTGCCAGTACCCTAGACCCGAACTCCTACGAGCAGTACTTC
>TRBJ2-1|.|TRBV6-1|TRBD1
CASSDNWGRGTNEQFF
TGTGCCAGCAGTGACAATTGGGGCAGGGGGACCAATGAGCAGTTCTTC
>TRBJ2-3|.|TRBV28|TRBD2
CASSWGGIDTQYF
TGTGCCAGTTCTTGGGGGGGGATCGATACGCAGTATTTT
>TRBJ2-7|.|TRBV6-5|.
CASSYQGTSYEQYF
TGTGCCAGCAGTTACCAAGGGACATCCTACGAGCAGTACTTC
>TRBJ2-3|.|TRBV11-2|.
CASSWGRGDTQYF
TGTGCCAGCAGCTGGGGCCGGGGAGATACGCAGTATTTT
>TRBJ2-3|.|TRBV2|.
CASSATSDTQYF
TGTGCCAGCAGCGCGACTAGTGATACGCAGTATTTT
>TRBJ1-3|.|TRBV11-2|.
CASSQTSLSNTIYF
TGTGCCAGCAGTCAGACGTCATTGTCAAACACCATATATTTT
>TRBJ2-1|.|TRBV4-1|TRBD2
CASSPGTRLMNEQFF
TGCGCCAGCAGCCCCGGGACTAGGCTCATGAATGAGCAGTTCTTC
>TRBJ1-6|.|TRBV6-1|.
CASSEVAGGYNSPLHF
TGTGCCAGCAGTGAAGTGGCAGGCGGGTATAATTCACCCCTCCACTTT
>TRBJ2-3|.|TRBV19|.
CASSNAREDTQYF
TGTGCCAGTAGTAACGCGAGAGAAGATACGCAGTATTTT
>TRBJ2-1|.|TRBV25-1|.
CASTFEGEQFF
TGTGCCAGCACTTTTGAGGGTGAGCAGTTCTTC
>TRBJ1-1|.|TRBV2|.
CASSRDNLPTEAFF
TGTGCCAGCAGTCGAGACAATTTACCCACTGAAGCTTTCTTT
>TRBJ1-2|.|TRBV7-9|.
CASSLEGGIGYTF
TGTGCCAGCAGCTTAGAAGGGGGAATTGGCTACACCTTC
>TRBJ1-5|few|TRBV19|.
CASSPGTSSNQPQHF
TGTGCCAGTAGTCCCGGGACCTCGAGCAATCAGCCCCAGCATTTT
>TRBJ1-4|.|TRBV30|.
CAWSVPGLKNEKLFF
TGTGCCTGGAGTGTACCAGGTCTGAAGAATGAAAAACTGTTTTTT
>TRBJ1-6|.|TRBV9|.
CASSADVYQYSPLHF
TGTGCCAGCAGCGCAGACGTATACCAATATTCACCCCTCCACTTT
>TRBJ2-7|.|TRBV21-1|.
CASSMSGLWREQYF
TGTGCCAGCAGCATGTCAGGACTTTGGCGCGAGCAGTACTTC
>TRBJ1-1|.|TRBV28|.
CASSHTEAFF
TGTGCCAGCAGTCACACTGAAGCTTTCTTT
>TRBJ1-1|many|TRBV12-3/TRBV12-4|.
CASSEQQNTEAFF
TGTGCCAGCAGTGAACAGCAGAACACTGAAGCTTTCTTT
>TRBJ2-3|.|TRBV6-1|.
CASSEQPPDTQYF
TGTGCCAGCAGTGAACAACCCCCAGATACGCAGTATTTT
>TRBJ1-4|.|TRBV18|.
CASLPARDGIEKLFF
TGTGCCAGCTTACCGGCCCGGGACGGGATCGAAAAACTGTTTTTT
>TRBJ2-2|once|TRBV7-3|TRBD2
CASRGAGGNTGELFF
TGTGCCAGCAGGGGTGCGGGAGGAAACACCGGGGAGCTGTTTTTT
>TRBJ2-2|.|TRBV5-4|.
CASSLYTNTGELFF
TGTGCCAGCAGCTTGTATACGAACACCGGGGAGCTGTTTTTT
>TRBJ2-7|.|TRBV20-1|.
CSASGLTGEQYF
TGCAGTGCTAGTGGACTAACGGGGGAGCAGTACTTC
>TRBJ1-4|.|TRBV29-1|.
CSVDETGSTNEKLFF
TGCAGCGTTGACGAAACAGGCTCCACTAATGAAAAACTGTTTTTT
>TRBJ2-3|.|TRBV2|.
CASSAYSISTDTQYF
TGTGCCAGCAGCGCCTACAGCATTAGCACAGATACGCAGTATTTT
>TRBJ1-6|many|TRBV4-1|.
CASSQESGNSPLHF
TGCGCCAGCAGCCAAGAGAGCGGGAATTCACCCCTCCACTTT
>TRBJ2-7|.|TRBV27|TRBD1
CASSDRGPTYEQYF
TGTGCCAGCAGCGACAGGGGGCCTACCTACGAGCAGTACTTC
>TRBJ1-1|.|TRBV6-5|TRBD1
CASSSRTGSNTEAFF
TGTGCCAGCAGTTCGCGGACAGGGTCGAACACTGAAGCTTTCTTT
>TRBJ2-2|.|TRBV5-1|.
CASSLYTDPHGELFF
TGCGCCAGCAGCCTTTACACGGATCCTCACGGGGAGCTGTTTTTT